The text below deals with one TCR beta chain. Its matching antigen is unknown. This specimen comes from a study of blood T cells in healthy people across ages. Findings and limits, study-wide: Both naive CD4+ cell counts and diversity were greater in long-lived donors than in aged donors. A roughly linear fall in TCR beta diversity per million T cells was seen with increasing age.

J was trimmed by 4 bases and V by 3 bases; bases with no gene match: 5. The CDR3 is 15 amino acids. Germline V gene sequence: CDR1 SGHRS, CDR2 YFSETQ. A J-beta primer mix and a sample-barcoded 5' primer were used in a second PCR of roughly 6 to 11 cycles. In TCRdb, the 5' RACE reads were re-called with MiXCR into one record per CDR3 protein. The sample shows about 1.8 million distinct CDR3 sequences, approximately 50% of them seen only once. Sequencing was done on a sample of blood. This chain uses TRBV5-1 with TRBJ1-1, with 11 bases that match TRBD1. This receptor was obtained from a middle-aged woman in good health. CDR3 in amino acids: CASSWTGGAATEAFF. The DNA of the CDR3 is TGCGCCAGCAGCTGGACAGGGGGCGCGGCCACTGAAGCTTTCTTT.